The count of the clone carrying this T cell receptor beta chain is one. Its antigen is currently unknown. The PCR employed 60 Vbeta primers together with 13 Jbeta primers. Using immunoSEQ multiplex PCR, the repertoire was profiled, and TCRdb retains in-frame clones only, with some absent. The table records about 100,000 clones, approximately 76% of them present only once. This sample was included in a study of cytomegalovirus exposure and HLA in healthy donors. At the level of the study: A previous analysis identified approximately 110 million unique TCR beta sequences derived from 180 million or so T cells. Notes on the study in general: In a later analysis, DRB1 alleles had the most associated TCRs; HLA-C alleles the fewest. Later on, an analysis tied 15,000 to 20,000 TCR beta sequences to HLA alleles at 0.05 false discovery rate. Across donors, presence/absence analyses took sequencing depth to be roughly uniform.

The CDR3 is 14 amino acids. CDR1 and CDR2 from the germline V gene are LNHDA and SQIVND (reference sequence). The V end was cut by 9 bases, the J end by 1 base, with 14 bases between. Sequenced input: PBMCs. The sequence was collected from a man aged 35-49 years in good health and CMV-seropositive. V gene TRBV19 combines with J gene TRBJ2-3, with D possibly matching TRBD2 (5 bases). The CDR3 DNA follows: TGTGCCAGCAGATATCGGGGAGGCACAGATACGCAGTATTTT. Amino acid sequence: CASRYRGGTDTQYF.